The entry below describes one T cell receptor beta chain. These data originate in a study of blood T cell repertoires in COVID-19. At the level of the study: Acute and convalescent COVID-19 specimens originated in the United States, Italy and Spain. T cells, B-cell-depleted T cells, or PBMCs supplied cDNA or gDNA.

Germline-derived CDR1 and CDR2 are SQVTM and ANQGSEA. Trimming took 4 bases from V and 6 from J; bases not matched to a gene: 7. The CDR3 has 14 residues. Original processing methods: Cell counts per sample came from amplifying reference gene primers. Sequencing was performed with immunoSEQ multiplex PCR; in TCRdb, only in-frame clones are kept and a portion is missing. That table is the source of V, J and clone size, and D and trimming were worked out from the DNA. The repertoire holds tens of thousands of clones, about 90% seen once, with roughly 15% in the top ten. What was sequenced was peripheral blood. The V gene is TRBV29-1, the J gene TRBJ2-7; 12 bases line up with TRBD2. This clonotype was sampled from a human donor in a cohort sampled during active COVID-19. In DNA, the CDR3 is TGCAGCGTTGCCCGACTAGCGGGAGCTGGCGAGCAGTACTTC. Translating gives CSVARLAGAGEQYF.